These 27 T cell receptor beta chains came from one sample sequenced in a study of T cells in Graves' hyperthyroidism and ophthalmopathy. Amplification yielded TCR beta CDR3 regions, with RNA transcripts as the source. Primed by the HTBI set, a first-round RT-PCR was run on the TCR CDR3. TCRdb independently ran MiXCR on the multiplex PCR reads; one entry per CDR3 protein. The sample lists more than 300,000 distinct CDR3 sequences; approximately 18% were seen once. The source material was blood. The source is a woman in her twenties or thirties with Graves' hyperthyroidism that later progressed to Graves' ophthalmopathy.

This clonotype was counted a few times. J is TRBJ1-2 and V is TRBV19; TRBD1 matches at 10 bases. Per germline, CDR1 LNHDA and CDR2 SQIVND (reference sequence). The CDR3 has 15 residues. Trimming removed 4 bases from V and 3 bases from J; junction bases left unmatched: 5. The CDR3 is CASSTGTGVDYGYTF. CDR3 sequence (DNA): TGTGCCAGTAGTACCGGGACAGGGGTGGACTATGGCTACACCTTC.

This clonotype was detected many times. The chain links TRBV28 to TRBJ1-1, with D possibly matching TRBD1 (6 bases). Trimming cost V 5 bases and J 11 bases, with 15 bases left between them. Germline V gives CDR1 MDHEN, CDR2 SYDVKM. The CDR3 contains 12 residues. The CDR3: CASSVQGVGAFF. Written as DNA, the CDR3 is TGTGCCAGCAGTGTACAGGGTGTGGGCGCTTTCTTT.

This clonotype was seen at least ten times. This chain connects TRBV6-2 or TRBV6-3 to TRBJ2-1; D tentatively fits TRBD1 or TRBD2 (5 bases each). Trimming removed 5 bases from V and 1 base from J, with 15 bases in between. CDR1 and CDR2 (germline): MNHEY, SVGEGT. The CDR3 is 16 residues long. The CDR3 coding sequence is TGTGCCAGCAGTGTTCAGGGAGATAGTTCCTACAATGAGCAGTTCTTC. It encodes CASSVQGDSSYNEQFF.

There are many counts of this clonotype. The V call is TRBV5-1, the J call TRBJ1-2; 8 positions agree with TRBD1. Germline V lookup: CDR1 SGHRS, CDR2 YFSETQ. The ends lost 0 bases at V and 8 bases at J; junction bases unmatched: 6. This CDR3 has 14 residues. The CDR3 here is CASSLGQGAKGYTF. CDR3 nucleotides: TGCGCCAGCAGCTTGGGCCAGGGGGCGAAGGGCTACACCTTC.

The chain combines TRBV4-1 with TRBJ2-1, with TRBD2 identical over 9 bases. The CDR3 is 17 amino acids. Germline values: CDR1 MGHRA, CDR2 YSYEKL. Germline trimming cut 4 bases from V and 0 bases from J; bases unmatched to any gene: 7. The CDR3 protein is CASSLLYSGSSYNEQFF. In nucleotides, the CDR3 is TGCGCCAGCAGCCTCTTATATAGCGGGAGCTCCTACAATGAGCAGTTCTTC.

CDR3 sequence (DNA): TGCGCCAGCAGCCAAGATTTAGGCTCGGCTAACTATGGCTACACCTTC. Translated: CASSQDLGSANYGYTF. This rearrangement joins TRBV4-1 to TRBJ1-2; D uncertain. Trimming left V 0 bases short and J 0 bases short, with 11 bases between. CDR1 MGHRA and CDR2 YSYEKL come from the germline V gene. This CDR3 is built from 16 residues.

This rearrangement joins TRBV9 to TRBJ2-2, with unresolved D. This CDR3 region has 14 residues. Germline CDR1 SGDLS, CDR2 YYNGEE. Trimming removed 7 bases from V and 5 bases from J, with 15 bases in between. The CDR3 spells CASQALSMTGELFF. CDR3 nucleotide sequence: TGTGCCAGCCAAGCCCTCTCTATGACCGGGGAGCTGTTTTTT. The whole variable domain, remainder taken from reference TRBV9 and TRBJ2-2, is DSGVTQTPKHLITATGQRVTLRCSPRSGDLSVYWYQQSLDQGLQFLIQYYNGEERAKGNILERFSAQQFPDLHSELNLSSLELGDSALYFCASQALSMTGELFFGEGSRLTVL.

This clonotype has at least ten counts. The chain carries TRBV18 and TRBJ2-3; the match to TRBD2 covers 9 bases. Germline trimming cut 1 base from V and 3 bases from J; bases unmatched to any gene: 8. The CDR3 loop spans 17 amino acids. Germline loops: CDR1 KGHSH, CDR2 LQKENI. This CDR3 is CASSPRRLAGLTDTQYF. For the CDR3, the DNA is TGTGCCAGCTCACCACGTCGGCTAGCGGGATTGACAGATACGCAGTATTTT.

This clonotype was detected many times. The chain uses TRBV7-9 and TRBJ1-1, with D unresolved. Looked up from germline, CDR1 is SEHNR and CDR2 is FQNEAQ (reference sequence). With 7 bases removed from V and 3 bases from J, the gap between germline ends came to 12 bases. The CDR3 consists of 13 residues. The CDR3 protein is CASNWLLDTEAFF. The CDR3 nucleotides read TGTGCCAGCAATTGGCTCCTGGACACTGAAGCTTTCTTT.

At least ten counts were recorded for this clonotype. The chain joins TRBV29-1 to TRBJ2-3, with 7 bases lining up with TRBD2. Germline V CDR1 and CDR2: SQVTM, ANQGSEA. This CDR3 comprises 14 residues. V was clipped by 8 bases and J by 0 bases; unmatched bases: 8. The CDR3 DNA follows: TGCAGCTATCTAGCGGAATCTAGCACAGATACGCAGTATTTT. Residues: CSYLAESSTDTQYF.

This sequence joins TRBV3-1 and TRBJ2-3; 9 bases line up with TRBD2. The V segment lost 7 bases and the J segment 3 bases; nucleotides outside the gene matches: 11. Per germline, CDR1 LGHDT and CDR2 YNNKEL (reference sequence). The CDR3 loop spans 16 amino acids. The CDR3 sequence: CASTPLAGGPTDTQYF. The DNA for the CDR3 is TGTGCCAGCACCCCTCTGGCGGGGGGGCCGACAGATACGCAGTATTTT.

Ten or more counts support this clonotype. This sequence joins TRBV24-1 and TRBJ1-2; no definite D call. Trimming removed 3 bases from V and 0 bases from J, with 22 bases in between. This CDR3 has 19 amino acids. Germline V gene lookup returns CDR1 KGHDR and CDR2 SFDVKD. This chain's CDR3 is CATSDLRTPSPPANYGYTF. DNA for the CDR3: TGTGCCACCAGTGATCTTAGGACCCCAAGCCCCCCAGCTAACTATGGCTACACCTTC.

This chain links TRBV5-1 with TRBJ1-1; no clear D. CDR3 length: 15 amino acids. Between the trimmed V and J ends, which lost 6 bases and 3 bases, there was a span of 18 bases. Germline V CDR1 and CDR2: SGHRS, YFSETQ. The CDR3 spells CASTPSSSEDTEAFF. For the CDR3, the DNA is TGCGCCAGCACCCCCTCGAGTTCTGAGGACACTGAAGCTTTCTTT.

This clonotype has ten or more counts. V is TRBV20-1 and J is TRBJ1-3, with D possibly matching TRBD1 (5 bases). The length of the CDR3 is 13 residues. Germline V gives CDR1 DFQATT, CDR2 SNEGSKA (reference sequence). Trimming took off 0 bases at V and 2 bases at J, with 5 bases between the two ends. Here the CDR3 DNA reads TGCAGTGCTAGAGAGGGGGCTGGAAACACCATATATTTT. Its translation is CSAREGAGNTIYF.

The chain is built from TRBV12-3 or TRBV12-4 and TRBJ1-2; 12 nucleotides line up with TRBD1. This CDR3 has 14 residues. V shed 4 bases and J 8 bases; nucleotides not matched to a gene: 5. The CDR3 DNA is TGTGCCAGCAGTTGGGGACAGGGGGCTAAGGGCTACACCTTC. Its translation is CASSWGQGAKGYTF.

This clonotype appeared many times. The chain carries TRBV5-8 and TRBJ2-2; D may be TRBD1 (5 bases). Germline V CDR1 and CDR2: SGHTS, YDEGEE. The CDR3 is 15 residues long. Trimming pared 1 base from V and 2 bases from J, leaving 9 bases between. For the CDR3, the DNA is TGTGCCAGCAGCTTGTGGCAGGGAAACACCGGGGAGCTGTTTTTT. Protein sequence: CASSLWQGNTGELFF.

This clonotype has at least ten counts. This chain joins TRBV28 and TRBJ2-3; 7 bases line up with TRBD2. Germline trimming cut 1 base from V and 0 bases from J; bases unmatched to any gene: 10. Germline loops: CDR1 MDHEN, CDR2 SYDVKM. There are 18 residues in the CDR3. CDR3 sequence (DNA): TGTGCCAGCAGTTTATATCATGGCGGGGGAGCTAGCACAGATACGCAGTATTTT. Translation: CASSLYHGGGASTDTQYF.

At least ten counts were recorded for this clonotype. The chain recombines TRBV18 with TRBJ2-1; TRBD1 or TRBD2 may be the D gene (5 bases each). Trimming removed 2 bases from V and 7 bases from J, with 15 bases in between. Germline V CDR1 and CDR2: KGHSH, LQKENI. This CDR3 is 15 amino acids long. In DNA, the CDR3 is TGTGCCAGCTCACCAATTGGGGGTGAGAGGAATGAGCAGTTCTTC. This encodes CASSPIGGERNEQFF.

There are a few counts of this clonotype. V usage is TRBV3-1 and J usage is TRBJ1-2; unclear D gene. Germline V gene lookup returns CDR1 LGHDT and CDR2 YNNKEL (reference sequence). V was clipped by 0 bases and J by 0 bases, with 11 bases between them. The CDR3 is 16 residues long. The CDR3 is CASSQDLSGTNYGYTF. The CDR3 coding sequence is TGTGCCAGCAGCCAAGATCTTAGTGGCACTAACTATGGCTACACCTTC.

This clonotype was recorded at least ten times. The V and J genes are TRBV20-1 and TRBJ2-5; the match to TRBD2 covers 10 bases. J was trimmed by 4 bases and V by 1 base; bases with no gene match: 3. The CDR3 is 14 residues long. CDR1 and CDR2 from the germline V gene are DFQATT and SNEGSKA (reference sequence). CDR3 in DNA: TGCAGTGCTAGAGTAGCGGGGGGTGGAGAGACCCAGTACTTC. Amino acid sequence: CSARVAGGGETQYF.

This clonotype was seen only a few times. The chain carries TRBV2 and TRBJ2-1; 7 bases fit TRBD2. Germline-derived CDR1 and CDR2 are SNHLY and FYNNEI. There are 16 residues in the CDR3. V gave up 4 bases and J gave up 5 bases; unmatched junction bases: 11. CDR3 residues: CASSARAHGTNNEQFF. The CDR3 region has the DNA TGTGCCAGCAGTGCGAGAGCCCATGGGACTAACAATGAGCAGTTCTTC.

At least ten counts were recorded for this clonotype. The V gene is TRBV20-1, the J gene TRBJ2-3; D remains ambiguous. Germline V CDR1 and CDR2: DFQATT, SNEGSKA (reference sequence). The CDR3 extends over 13 amino acids. V was pared by 6 bases and J by 3 bases, with 13 bases between. The CDR3 loop is CSAEAGYTDTQYF. The CDR3 DNA is TGCAGTGCCGAAGCTGGATATACAGATACGCAGTATTTT.

The rearrangement links TRBV5-6 to TRBJ2-7, with a possible D match to TRBD1 (5 bases). The CDR3 totals 15 residues. Trimming took 0 bases from V and 5 from J, leaving 15 bases between them. Germline V gives CDR1 SGHDT, CDR2 YYEEEE. Here the CDR3 DNA reads TGTGCCAGCAGCTTGGGAACCTTATGGGGCAACGAGCAGTACTTC. Protein: CASSLGTLWGNEQYF.

This clonotype was seen ten or more times. The chain is built from TRBV19 and TRBJ2-2, with D unclear. The CDR3 has 13 residues. Germline CDR1 reads LNHDA; CDR2 reads SQIVND (reference sequence). Trimming took 8 bases from V and 1 from J, leaving 8 bases between them. The DNA of the CDR3 is TGTGCCAGTCCTGCAGTGAACACCGGGGAGCTGTTTTTT. Translating it yields CASPAVNTGELFF.

This clonotype was counted ten times or more. The chain is built from TRBV27 and TRBJ2-7; weak D call: TRBD1 (6 bases). The V end lost 5 bases, the J end lost 3 bases, and 14 bases lay between the germline ends. Germline CDR1 and CDR2: MNHEY and SMNVEV (reference sequence). The CDR3 consists of 14 residues. The CDR3 here is CASSLRGKYYEQYF. The DNA for the CDR3 is TGTGCCAGCAGTCTGAGGGGGAAATACTACGAGCAGTACTTC.

This clonotype has a count of ten or more. V and J are TRBV7-9 and TRBJ2-5; D is undetermined. This CDR3 contains 14 residues. V was clipped by 1 base and J by 1 base, with 7 bases between them. Germline assignment: CDR1 SEHNR and CDR2 FQNEAQ (reference sequence). The CDR3 spells CASSLVSGQETQYF. CDR3 sequence (DNA): TGTGCCAGCAGCTTAGTTTCGGGCCAAGAGACCCAGTACTTC.

This clonotype was recorded many times. The chain links TRBV20-1 to TRBJ1-1; TRBD1 matches 9 bases. This CDR3 is built from 14 residues. The V gene's germline CDR1 is DFQATT and CDR2 SNEGSKA (reference sequence). With V trimmed by 0 bases and J by 11 bases, 10 bases remained unmatched. The CDR3 nucleotides read TGCAGTGCTAGAGACCCGACAGGGGGGATGGATGCTTTCTTT. Its translation is CSARDPTGGMDAFF.